This section outlines one TCR beta chain sequence together with its context. Its specificity is unknown. Germline V gene data show CDR1 as SGHAT and CDR2 as FQNNGV. The CDR3 has 15 residues. The ends were cut back, 2 bases at V and 8 bases at J, with 18 bases in the middle. This entry belongs to a study of T cell responses to AZD1222 COVID-19 vaccine. Study-level information: Investigators merged groups given second doses at roughly 4 or roughly 12 weeks. General study points: Just a handful of AZD1222 recipients tested seropositive at baseline. The span of vaccine-associated CD4 TCRs extended across spike, with dominance at 160-218 and 743-854.

Method: immunoSEQ multiplex PCR; TCRdb's copy keeps in-frame clones and lacks some. The data contain 95,000 to 150,000 clones, under 90% of them singletons. The chain couples TRBV11-2 to TRBJ1-1; D may be TRBD1 (5 bases). The receptor was isolated from an adult in good health. The material sequenced was peripheral blood, taken on day 0 of AZD1222 vaccination. CDR3 nucleotide sequence: TGTGCCAGCAGCTTATCTGCTTGGGGGAGTTCGGAAGCTTTCTTT. Translating gives CASSLSAWGSSEAFF.